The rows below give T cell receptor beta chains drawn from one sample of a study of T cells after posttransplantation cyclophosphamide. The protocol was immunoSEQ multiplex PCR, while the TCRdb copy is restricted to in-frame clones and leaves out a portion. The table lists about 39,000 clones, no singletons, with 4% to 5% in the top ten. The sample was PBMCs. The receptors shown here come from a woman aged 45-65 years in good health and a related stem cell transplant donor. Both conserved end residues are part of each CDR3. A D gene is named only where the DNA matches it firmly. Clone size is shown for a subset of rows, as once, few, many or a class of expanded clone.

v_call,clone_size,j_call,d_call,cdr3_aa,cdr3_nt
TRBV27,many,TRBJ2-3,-,CASSPGSSPDTQYF,TGTGCCAGCAGCCCTGGGAGCAGCCCAGATACGCAGTATTTT
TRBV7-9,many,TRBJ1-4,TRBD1,CASSSTGPGQELFF,TGTGCCAGCAGCTCCACGGGACCAGGACAGGAACTGTTTTTT
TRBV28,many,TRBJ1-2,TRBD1,CASSGQVFGYTF,TGTGCCAGCAGCGGACAGGTATTTGGCTACACCTTC
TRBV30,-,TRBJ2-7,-,CAWSVPGGEQYF,TGTGCCTGGAGTGTACCCGGAGGCGAGCAGTACTTC
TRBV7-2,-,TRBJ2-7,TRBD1,CASSLQGVKPVLEQYF,TGTGCCAGCAGCTTACAGGGGGTCAAACCAGTCCTCGAGCAGTACTTC
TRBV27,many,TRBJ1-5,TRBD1,CASSRTGTGYNQPQHF,TGTGCCAGCAGTCGTACGGGGACAGGGTATAATCAGCCCCAGCATTTT
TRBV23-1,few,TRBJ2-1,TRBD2,CASSPDGLAVDEQFF,TGCGCCAGCAGTCCTGATGGACTAGCGGTGGATGAGCAGTTCTTC
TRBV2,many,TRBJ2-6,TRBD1,CASNGQGPSGANVLTF,TGTGCCAGCAACGGACAGGGGCCGTCTGGGGCCAACGTCCTGACTTTC
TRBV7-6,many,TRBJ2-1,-,CASSLDLSSYNEQFF,TGTGCCAGCAGCTTAGACCTGAGCTCCTACAATGAGCAGTTCTTC
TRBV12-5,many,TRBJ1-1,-,CASGLMDSEAFF,TGTGCTAGTGGTTTGATGGACAGTGAAGCTTTCTTT
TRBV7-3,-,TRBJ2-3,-,CASSLQGAGADTQYF,TGTGCCAGCAGCTTACAGGGGGCGGGAGCAGATACGCAGTATTTT
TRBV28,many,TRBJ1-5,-,CATQKAGDQPQHF,TGTGCCACACAGAAGGCAGGGGATCAGCCCCAGCATTTT
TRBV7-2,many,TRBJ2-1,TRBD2,CASSPTGGSLSYNEQFF,TGTGCCAGCAGCCCTACGGGGGGAAGCCTCTCCTACAATGAGCAGTTCTTC
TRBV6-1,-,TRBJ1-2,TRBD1,CATSDRANYGYTF,TGTGCCACCTCGGACAGGGCTAACTATGGCTACACCTTC
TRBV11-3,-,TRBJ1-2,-,CASSFPGAYGYTF,TGCGCCAGCAGCTTCCCAGGGGCCTATGGCTACACCTTC
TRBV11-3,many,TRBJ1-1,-,CASSHNPRMNTEAFF,TGTGCCAGCAGCCACAATCCCCGCATGAACACTGAAGCTTTCTTT
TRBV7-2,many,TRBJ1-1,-,CASSSGGRGRVTEAFF,TGTGCCAGCAGCTCCGGGGGGAGGGGACGCGTCACTGAAGCTTTCTTT
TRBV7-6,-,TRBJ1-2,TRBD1,CASSLVRGQGKYGYTF,TGTGCCAGCAGCTTAGTTAGGGGACAGGGGAAGTATGGCTACACCTTC
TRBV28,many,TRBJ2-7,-,CASSPIGTLYEQYF,TGTGCCAGCAGTCCTATCGGGACACTCTACGAGCAGTACTTC
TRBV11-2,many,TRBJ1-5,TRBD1,CASSKATTGGLQPQHF,TGTGCCAGCAGCAAAGCCACTACAGGGGGCCTGCAGCCCCAGCATTTT
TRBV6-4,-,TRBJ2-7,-,CASTQGRDEQYF,TGTGCCAGCACCCAGGGTAGAGACGAGCAGTACTTC
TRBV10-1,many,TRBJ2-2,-,CASSVTLNTGELFF,TGCGCCAGCAGTGTGACTCTGAACACCGGGGAGCTGTTTTTT
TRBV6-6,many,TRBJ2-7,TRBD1,CASSYRTDRGREQYF,TGTGCCAGCAGTTACCGCACCGACAGGGGGCGGGAGCAGTACTTC